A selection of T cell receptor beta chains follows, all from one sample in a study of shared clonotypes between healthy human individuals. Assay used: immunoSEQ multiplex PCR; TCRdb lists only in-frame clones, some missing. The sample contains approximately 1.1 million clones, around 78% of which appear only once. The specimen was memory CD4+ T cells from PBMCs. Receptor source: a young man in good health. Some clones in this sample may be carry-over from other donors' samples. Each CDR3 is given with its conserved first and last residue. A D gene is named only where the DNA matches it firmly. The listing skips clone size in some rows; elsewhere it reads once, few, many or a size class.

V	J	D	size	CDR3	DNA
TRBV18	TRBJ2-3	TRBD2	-	CASSPRYLADSSTDTQYF	TGTGCCAGCTCACCCCGCTATCTAGCGGACTCTAGCACAGATACGCAGTATTTT
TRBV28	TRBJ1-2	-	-	CASRHLTGGFGYTF	TGTGCCAGCAGACACCTGACAGGCGGCTTTGGCTACACCTTC
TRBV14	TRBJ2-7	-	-	CASSQFSRGVEQYF	TGTGCCAGCAGCCAATTTAGTAGGGGGGTCGAGCAGTACTTC
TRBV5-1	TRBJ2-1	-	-	CASSWSLGEQFF	TGCGCCAGCAGCTGGTCCCTTGGTGAGCAGTTCTTC
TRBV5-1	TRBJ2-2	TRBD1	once	CASRTIGTGGTGELFF	TGCGCCAGCAGAACGATCGGGACAGGGGGCACCGGGGAGCTGTTTTTT
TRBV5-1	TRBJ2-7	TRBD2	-	CASSYASGNYEQYF	TGCGCCAGCAGCTATGCTAGCGGCAACTACGAGCAGTACTTC
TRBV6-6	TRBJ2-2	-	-	CASRAGQALNTGELFF	TGTGCCAGCAGAGCGGGACAGGCTTTGAACACCGGGGAGCTGTTTTTT
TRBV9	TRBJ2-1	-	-	CASSAEGGTVYNEQFF	TGTGCCAGCAGCGCTGAGGGGGGGACAGTCTACAATGAGCAGTTCTTC
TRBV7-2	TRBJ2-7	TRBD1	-	CASSLSGQGIYEQYF	TGTGCCAGCAGCTTATCAGGACAGGGCATTTACGAGCAGTACTTC
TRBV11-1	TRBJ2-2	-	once	CASSSYFYPRELFF	TGTGCCAGCAGCTCCTATTTTTATCCCCGGGAGCTGTTTTTT
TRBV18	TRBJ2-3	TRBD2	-	CASSLGLAPDTQYF	TGTGCCAGCTCACTGGGACTAGCCCCAGATACGCAGTATTTT
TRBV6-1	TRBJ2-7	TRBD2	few	CASVSGRTYEQYF	TGTGCCAGCGTTAGCGGGCGAACCTACGAGCAGTACTTC
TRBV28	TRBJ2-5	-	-	CASSERETQYF	TGTGCCAGCAGTGAAAGGGAGACCCAGTACTTC
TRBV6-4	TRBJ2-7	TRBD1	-	CASSAPTGGAGPPTYEQYF	TGTGCCAGCAGTGCCCCGACAGGGGGCGCCGGCCCCCCCACCTACGAGCAGTACTTC
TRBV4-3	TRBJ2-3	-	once	CASSQGAGDTQYF	TGCGCCAGCAGCCAAGGGGCAGGGGATACGCAGTATTTT
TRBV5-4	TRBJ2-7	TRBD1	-	CASSFYRGEQYF	TGTGCCAGCAGCTTTTACAGGGGCGAGCAGTACTTC
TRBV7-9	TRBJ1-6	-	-	CASSSISPLHF	TGTGCCAGCAGCTCCATTTCACCCCTCCACTTT
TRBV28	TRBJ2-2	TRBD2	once	CASSFGLAGGPGTGELFF	TGTGCCAGCAGTTTTGGTCTAGCGGGAGGGCCGGGGACCGGGGAGCTGTTTTTT
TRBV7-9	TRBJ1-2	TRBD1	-	CASSLDQGGQHGYTF	TGTGCCAGCAGCTTAGACCAGGGGGGACAACATGGCTACACCTTC
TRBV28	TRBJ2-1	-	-	CASSFLRFEPLWNEQFF	TGTGCCAGCAGTTTCCTGAGATTCGAGCCTCTTTGGAATGAGCAGTTCTTC
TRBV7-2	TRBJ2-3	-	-	CASSFVWMGRTDTQYF	TGTGCCAGCAGCTTCGTTTGGATGGGGCGCACAGATACGCAGTATTTT
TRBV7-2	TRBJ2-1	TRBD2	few	CASSLNFGTSGYNEQFF	TGTGCCAGCAGCTTAAACTTTGGGACTAGCGGTTACAATGAGCAGTTCTTC
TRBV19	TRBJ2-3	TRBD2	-	CASRTSGRADTQYF	TGTGCCAGTAGGACTAGCGGGAGGGCAGATACGCAGTATTTT
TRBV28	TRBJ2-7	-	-	CASSFAGPYEQYF	TGTGCCAGCAGTTTTGCAGGACCCTACGAGCAGTACTTC
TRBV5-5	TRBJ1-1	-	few	CASSLAGGKTEAFF	TGTGCCAGCAGCTTGGCCGGGGGAAAGACTGAAGCTTTCTTT
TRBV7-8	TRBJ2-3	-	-	CASSLEQPTDTQYF	TGTGCCAGCAGCTTGGAGCAGCCCACAGATACGCAGTATTTT
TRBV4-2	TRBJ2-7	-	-	CASSQGLPGAYEQYF	TGTGCCAGCAGCCAAGGGCTCCCCGGGGCCTACGAGCAGTACTTC
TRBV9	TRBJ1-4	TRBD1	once	CASSTLDRGGKLFF	TGTGCCAGCAGCACGCTCGACAGGGGAGGGAAACTGTTTTTT
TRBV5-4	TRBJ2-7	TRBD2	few	CASSSAGGPVSEQYF	TGTGCCAGCAGCTCCGCGGGAGGGCCTGTCTCCGAGCAGTACTTC
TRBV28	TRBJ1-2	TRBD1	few	CASSFLKQGAEGYTF	TGTGCCAGCAGTTTCCTCAAACAGGGGGCTGAGGGCTACACCTTC
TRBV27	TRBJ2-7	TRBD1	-	CASRSWTGGQEEQYF	TGTGCCAGCAGGTCCTGGACAGGGGGCCAGGAGGAGCAGTACTTC
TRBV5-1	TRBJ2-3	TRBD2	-	CASSSGLAGGDTQYF	TGCGCCAGCAGCTCGGGACTAGCGGGAGGGGACACGCAGTATTTT
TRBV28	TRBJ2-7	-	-	CASSLAVRVGHEQYF	TGTGCCAGCAGCTTGGCCGTCCGGGTGGGGCACGAGCAGTACTTC
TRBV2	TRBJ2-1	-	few	CASRQRERVEQFF	TGTGCCAGCAGGCAACGGGAAAGGGTTGAGCAGTTCTTC
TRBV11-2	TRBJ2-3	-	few	CASSAGGGPDTQYF	TGTGCCAGCAGCGCCGGAGGGGGCCCAGATACGCAGTATTTT
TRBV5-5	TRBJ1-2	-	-	CASSYDLERGNYGYTF	TGTGCCAGCAGCTACGACCTTGAAAGGGGCAACTATGGCTACACCTTC
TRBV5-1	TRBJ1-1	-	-	CASSLEAQGTEAFF	TGCGCCAGCAGCTTGGAGGCGCAAGGCACTGAAGCTTTCTTT
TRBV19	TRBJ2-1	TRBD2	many	CASSIGRASGYNEQFF	TGTGCCAGTAGTATCGGGAGGGCCTCCGGATACAATGAGCAGTTCTTC
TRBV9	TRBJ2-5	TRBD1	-	CASSYGQGIETQYF	TGTGCCAGCAGCTACGGACAGGGGATAGAGACCCAGTACTTC
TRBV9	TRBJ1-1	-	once	CASSGLLDEEAFF	TGTGCCAGCAGCGGCCTCCTAGATGAAGAAGCTTTCTTT
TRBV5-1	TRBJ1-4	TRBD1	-	CASGQGVGEKLFF	TGCGCCAGCGGACAGGGGGTCGGTGAAAAACTGTTTTTT
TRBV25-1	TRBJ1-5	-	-	CASSSTPDRQGQPQHF	TGTGCCAGCAGTAGTACCCCAGACAGGCAGGGACAGCCCCAGCATTTT
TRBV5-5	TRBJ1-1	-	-	CASSLGWRNTEAFF	TGTGCCAGCAGCCTGGGGTGGAGGAACACTGAAGCTTTCTTT
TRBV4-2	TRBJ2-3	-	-	CASSQDRSGLGDTQYF	TGTGCCAGCAGCCAAGATCGATCGGGTCTGGGGGATACGCAGTATTTT
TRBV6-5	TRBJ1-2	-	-	CASSYSTGDSYGYTF	TGTGCCAGCAGTTACTCGACTGGAGACTCCTATGGCTACACCTTC
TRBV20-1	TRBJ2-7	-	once	CSATRFEQYF	TGCAGTGCCACCAGATTCGAGCAGTACTTC
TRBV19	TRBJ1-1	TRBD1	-	CASSYTGVATEAFF	TGTGCCAGTAGTTACACAGGGGTCGCCACTGAAGCTTTCTTT
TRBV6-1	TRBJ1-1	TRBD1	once	CATLRDRGNTEAFF	TGTGCCACCCTTCGGGACAGGGGGAACACTGAAGCTTTCTTT
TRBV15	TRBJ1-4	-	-	CATSRGTQGGELFF	TGTGCCACCAGCAGAGGGACCCAGGGAGGGGAACTGTTTTTT